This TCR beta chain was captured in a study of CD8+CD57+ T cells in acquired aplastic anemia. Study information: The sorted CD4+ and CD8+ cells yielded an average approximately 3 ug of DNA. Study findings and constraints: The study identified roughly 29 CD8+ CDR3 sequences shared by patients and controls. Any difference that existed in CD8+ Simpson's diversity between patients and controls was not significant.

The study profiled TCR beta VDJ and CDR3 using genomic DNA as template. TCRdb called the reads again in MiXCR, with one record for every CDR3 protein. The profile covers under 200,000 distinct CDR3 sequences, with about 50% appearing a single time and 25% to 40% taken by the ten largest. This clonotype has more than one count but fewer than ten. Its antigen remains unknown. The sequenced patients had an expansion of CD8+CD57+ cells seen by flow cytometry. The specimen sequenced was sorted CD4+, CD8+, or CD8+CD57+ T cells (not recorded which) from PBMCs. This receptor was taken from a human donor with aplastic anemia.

The CDR3 protein is CASSEWGQGSYEQYF. CDR3 DNA sequence: TGTGCCAGCAGTGAGTGGGGACAGGGGTCCTACGAGCAGTACTTC. V gene TRBV25-1 combines with J gene TRBJ2-7, with TRBD1 matching 10 bases. Germline V gives CDR1 MGHDK, CDR2 SYGVNS. This CDR3 is built from 15 residues. Trimming took 3 bases from V and 1 from J; bases not matched to a gene: 3.